Shown below are 30 T cell receptor beta chains from a single sample sequenced in a study of blood T cell repertoires in COVID-19. The repertoire was sequenced with immunoSEQ multiplex PCR; TCRdb's copy has only in-frame clones and lacks some. The sample records fewer than 300,000 clones, 90% to 95% being singletons. Sequencing was done on a sample of peripheral blood. These receptor sequences come from a woman aged 30 to 39 with COVID-19, enrolled during active disease.

The J gene is TRBJ2-3, the V gene TRBV24-1; the match to TRBD1 covers 8 bases. The CDR3 is 15 amino acids. Germline CDR1 reads KGHDR; CDR2 reads SFDVKD. The junction had 2 bases not matched to a gene; V was cut back by 3 bases and J by 1 base. CDR3 nucleotide sequence: TGTGCCACCAGTGATGCGACAGGGGGCACAGATACGCAGTATTTT. Its translation: CATSDATGGTDTQYF.

V is TRBV11-2 and J is TRBJ1-1; D uncertain. The CDR3 spans 15 residues. V was cut by 0 bases and J by 6 bases, with 14 bases left in between. The germline V gene encodes CDR1 SGHAT and CDR2 FQNNGV. CDR3 sequence: CASSLDLAVPSEAFF. DNA of the CDR3: TGTGCCAGCAGCTTAGATTTGGCGGTACCCTCTGAAGCTTTCTTT.

The table lists this clone with a count of one. Other DNA sequences in this specimen translate into the identical CDR3. The chain joins TRBV2 to TRBJ1-1; 7 positions agree with TRBD1. Germline values: CDR1 SNHLY, CDR2 FYNNEI. The CDR3 covers 14 residues. J was trimmed by 2 bases and V by 4 bases; bases with no gene match: 4. The CDR3 loop reads CASSARQGNTEAFF. DNA of the CDR3: TGTGCCAGCAGTGCCCGACAGGGAAACACTGAAGCTTTCTTT.

V is TRBV27 and J is TRBJ2-3; 7 bases line up with TRBD1. This CDR3 contains 16 residues. Germline-derived CDR1 and CDR2 are MNHEY and SMNVEV (reference sequence). V gave up 2 bases and J gave up 0 bases; unmatched junction bases: 5. CDR3 nucleotide sequence: TGTGCCAGCAGTTTAGCACAGGGGATAAGCACAGATACGCAGTATTTT. Its protein product is CASSLAQGISTDTQYF.

J is TRBJ2-1 and V is TRBV27, with TRBD1 identical over 9 bases. The germline gives CDR1 MNHEY, CDR2 SMNVEV (reference sequence). V shed 4 bases and J 4 bases; nucleotides not matched to a gene: 11. CDR3 length: 17 residues. The CDR3 DNA reads as TGTGCCAGCAGTTACCTACAGGGGGCTCCACTTTACAATGAGCAGTTCTTC. Translation: CASSYLQGAPLYNEQFF.

This chain joins TRBV19 and TRBJ1-1, with D possibly being TRBD1 (5 bases). The germline V and J ends were trimmed by 3 bases and 7 bases, with 9 bases remaining between them. From germline, CDR1 is LNHDA and CDR2 SQIVND (reference sequence). This CDR3 is 12 amino acids long. The CDR3 DNA reads TGTGCCAGTAGTATGGCCAGGGTTGAAGCTTTCTTT. Its protein product is CASSMARVEAFF.

The chain couples TRBV18 to TRBJ1-2; no reliable D call. Trimming took 0 bases from V and 2 from J, leaving 13 bases between them. The CDR3 consists of 16 residues. Germline loops: CDR1 KGHSH, CDR2 LQKENI. The CDR3 sequence: CASSPPSVEPNYGYTF. CDR3 sequence (DNA): TGTGCCAGCTCACCACCTTCGGTAGAGCCCAACTATGGCTACACCTTC.

This chain connects TRBV10-2 to TRBJ2-7; the match to TRBD1 covers 7 bases. CDR1 WSHSY and CDR2 SAAADI come from the germline V gene. The length of the CDR3 is 17 residues. V trimming: 3 bases; J trimming: 1 base; junction bases outside the gene matches: 12. CDR3 loop: CASSDSTGNKWSYEQYF. DNA for the CDR3: TGCGCCAGCAGTGATTCGACAGGGAATAAGTGGTCCTACGAGCAGTACTTC.

The chain is built from TRBV4-1 and TRBJ2-1; 10 bases align to TRBD2. Germline assignment: CDR1 MGHRA and CDR2 YSYEKL. V lost 0 bases and J lost 6; bases outside the gene matches: 5. This CDR3 is built from 16 residues. CDR3 nucleotide sequence: TGCGCCAGCAGCCAAGATCCTAGCGGGAGCGGCAATGAGCAGTTCTTC. Encoded protein: CASSQDPSGSGNEQFF.

V and J are TRBV9 and TRBJ1-3; D not certain. CDR3 length equals 13 residues. Trimming pared 2 bases from V and 0 bases from J, leaving 3 bases between. Germline CDR1 is SGDLS and CDR2 is YYNGEE. The CDR3 protein is CASSVNSGNTIYF. Here the CDR3 DNA reads TGTGCCAGCAGCGTTAACTCTGGAAACACCATATATTTT. The full variable domain, in which reference TRBV9 and TRBJ1-3 provide the parts outside the CDR3, is DSGVTQTPKHLITATGQRVTLRCSPRSGDLSVYWYQQSLDQGLQFLIQYYNGEERAKGNILERFSAQQFPDLHSELNLSSLELGDSALYFCASSVNSGNTIYFGEGSWLTVV.

The J gene is TRBJ1-2, the V gene TRBV7-6, with a weak D call TRBD1 (5 bases). This CDR3 is built from 15 residues. Germline V gene lookup returns CDR1 SGHVS and CDR2 FNYEAQ. V dropped 1 base and J dropped 4 bases, with 13 bases sitting between them. Here the CDR3 DNA reads TGTGCCAGCAGCTTAGAAGCAGGACAATCCTATGGCTACACCTTC. Its protein is CASSLEAGQSYGYTF.

J is TRBJ2-2 and V is TRBV11-3; D is uncertain. CDR3 length: 14 amino acids. V was trimmed by 5 bases and J by 3 bases, leaving 10 bases between them. From germline, CDR1 is SGHNT and CDR2 YENEEA. The CDR3 is CASSPGSYTGELFF. The CDR3 DNA reads TGTGCCAGCAGCCCCGGGTCCTACACCGGGGAGCTGTTTTTT.

The chain couples TRBV6-5 to TRBJ2-1, with 7 bases that match TRBD2. The CDR3 extends over 12 amino acids. In germline, CDR1 is MNHEY, CDR2 SVGAGI. V was clipped by 5 bases and J by 7 bases; unmatched bases: 2. CDR3 residues: CASSQRDNEQFF. The CDR3 nucleotides are TGTGCCAGCAGTCAGCGGGATAATGAGCAGTTCTTC.

This chain uses TRBV18 with TRBJ2-7; 8 nucleotides line up with TRBD1. The V segment lost 4 bases and the J segment 4 bases; nucleotides outside the gene matches: 9. This CDR3 region has 15 residues. The V gene's germline CDR1 is KGHSH and CDR2 LQKENI. The CDR3 loop is CASSHRDRTIYEQYF. The CDR3 bases are TGTGCCAGCTCACACCGGGACAGGACCATTTACGAGCAGTACTTC.

The V call is TRBV3-1 (or the pseudogene TRBV3-2), the J call TRBJ1-2; D uncertain. Germline CDR1 and CDR2: LGHDT and YNNKEL (reference sequence). The CDR3 length is 17 residues. V lost 1 base to trimming and J lost 7 bases, with 22 bases between them. In DNA form, the CDR3 reads TGTGCCAGCAGCCAAGTAGATAGCAGGAGAGGGTACGGTGGCTACACCTTC. Translating it yields CASSQVDSRRGYGGYTF.

This rearrangement joins TRBV4-1 to TRBJ2-3; D perhaps matches TRBD1 (6 bases). The CDR3 length is 18 residues. V was pared by 3 bases and J by 2 bases, with 21 bases between. Germline V gene lookup returns CDR1 MGHRA and CDR2 YSYEKL. CDR3 protein: CASSQVRRDNVFTDTQYF. The CDR3 DNA sequence: TGCGCCAGCAGCCAGGTGAGACGGGACAACGTTTTCACAGATACGCAGTATTTT.

J is TRBJ2-7 and V is TRBV19; 12 nucleotides agree with TRBD2. Germline CDR1 and CDR2: LNHDA and SQIVND (reference sequence). The CDR3 has 14 amino acids. Trimming took 3 bases from V and 6 from J; bases not matched to a gene: 3. This chain's CDR3 is CASSMTSGRPEQYF. The CDR3 DNA reads TGTGCCAGTAGTATGACTAGCGGGAGACCCGAGCAGTACTTC.

The chain employs TRBV29-1 and TRBJ1-5, with 10 bases matching TRBD1. Trimming at V came to 3 bases and at J to 7 bases, leaving 3 bases not matched to a gene. CDR1 SQVTM and CDR2 ANQGSEA come from the germline V gene. The CDR3 totals 13 residues. CDR3 region: CSVEEGQGQPQHF. In DNA, the CDR3 is TGCAGCGTTGAGGAGGGACAGGGGCAGCCCCAGCATTTT.

V is TRBV28 and J is TRBJ1-5, with D maybe TRBD1 (6 bases). CDR3 length: 16 amino acids. The V gene's germline CDR1 is MDHEN and CDR2 SYDVKM. Trimming cost V 3 bases and J 0 bases, with 12 bases left between them. CDR3 amino acids: CASSFRGRSSNQPQHF. The CDR3 DNA sequence: TGTGCCAGCAGTTTCAGGGGCAGGAGTAGCAATCAGCCCCAGCATTTT.

Here the CDR3 reads CASSVKAAFQAEQYF. DNA of the CDR3: TGTGCCAGTAGTGTTAAAGCCGCGTTCCAGGCCGAGCAGTACTTC. V usage is TRBV19 and J usage is TRBJ2-7; D gene unclear. The CDR3 is made up of 15 amino acids. Trimming cost V 5 bases and J 6 bases, with 20 bases left between them. Germline assignment: CDR1 LNHDA and CDR2 SQIVND (reference sequence).

The rearrangement links TRBV10-1 to TRBJ2-3, with 8 bases aligning to TRBD1. V was pared by 3 bases and J by 0 bases, with 8 bases of the junction left unmatched. Germline CDR1 WNHNN, CDR2 SYGVQD (reference sequence). CDR3 length: 17 residues. The CDR3 region has the DNA TGCGCCAGCAGTGATTCCGGACAGGGAAGGAGCACAGATACGCAGTATTTT. Protein product: CASSDSGQGRSTDTQYF.

This clone was counted once. This chain links TRBV4-1 with TRBJ2-1; 8 nucleotides match TRBD1. The germline CDR1 and CDR2 sequences are MGHRA and YSYEKL. The CDR3 consists of 15 residues. The V and J ends lost 4 bases and 4 bases, in that order; junction bases with no gene match: 6. CDR3 DNA sequence: TGCGCCAGCAGCCGGCCGGGACAGGTATACAATGAGCAGTTCTTC. This encodes CASSRPGQVYNEQFF.

The chain employs TRBV5-4 and TRBJ1-2, with a weak D call TRBD1 (5 bases). Trimming cost V 4 bases and J 7 bases, with 20 bases left between them. Germline V gene data show CDR1 as SGHNT and CDR2 as YYREEE (reference sequence). The CDR3 extends over 15 amino acids. In nucleotides, the CDR3 is TGTGCCAGCAGCCTAAACCCCCAGGGAATGAGTGGCTACACCTTC. Translation: CASSLNPQGMSGYTF.

The chain joins TRBV27 to TRBJ1-2; 12 nucleotides agree with TRBD1. Germline CDR1 and CDR2: MNHEY and SMNVEV (reference sequence). V shed 5 bases and J 1 base; nucleotides not matched to a gene: 8. The length of the CDR3 is 17 residues. CDR3 amino acids: CASSPRDRGRSNYGYTF. The CDR3, as DNA: TGTGCCAGCAGTCCTCGGGACAGGGGGCGCAGTAACTATGGCTACACCTTC.

V usage is TRBV18 and J usage is TRBJ2-7, with 7 nucleotides matching TRBD1. Germline lookup yields CDR1 KGHSH and CDR2 LQKENI. J lost 1 base, V lost 8 bases, and 11 bases had no gene match. This CDR3 is 15 amino acids long. CDR3 sequence (DNA): TGTGCCAGCAGTTGGACAGGCGAAAATTCCTACGAGCAGTACTTC. It encodes CASSWTGENSYEQYF.

This sequence joins TRBV25-1 and TRBJ1-1, with D unclear. This CDR3 is 13 amino acids long. Trimming took off 4 bases at V and 4 bases at J, with 10 bases between the two ends. Germline CDR1 reads MGHDK; CDR2 reads SYGVNS. The CDR3 DNA is TGTGCCAGCAGTGGCGGCGGAGTCACTGAAGCTTTCTTT. Translation: CASSGGGVTEAFF.

Here the CDR3 DNA reads TGTGCCAGCACCGCGGATAGTTCCTACAATGAGCAGTTCTTC. Translation gives CASTADSSYNEQFF. The chain has TRBV6-5 and TRBJ2-1; no reliable D call. V dropped 7 bases and J dropped 1 base, with 11 bases sitting between them. The germline CDR1 and CDR2 sequences are MNHEY and SVGAGI. The CDR3 extends over 14 amino acids.

The chain couples TRBV12-3 or TRBV12-4 to TRBJ1-3; D gene ambiguous. This CDR3 spans 12 amino acids. Trimming stripped 8 bases from V and 3 bases from J, with 8 bases between. Written as DNA, the CDR3 is TGTGCCAGCGAGTTGTTTGGAAACACCATATATTTT. Protein product: CASELFGNTIYF.

CDR3 loop: CGAASSLGTVGAGYTF. Here the CDR3 DNA reads TGTGGTGCTGCCAGCAGCTTGGGGACAGTTGGGGCTGGCTACACCTTC. The rearrangement links TRBV5-4 to TRBJ1-2; 7 bases fit TRBD1. Germline CDR1 and CDR2: SGHNT and YYREEE (reference sequence). This CDR3 is built from 16 residues.

This clone was observed once. The chain couples TRBV11-1 to TRBJ2-7; 12 bases match TRBD2. The CDR3 has 16 residues. Germline-derived CDR1 and CDR2 are SGHAT and FQDESV (reference sequence). Trimming removed 3 bases from V and 5 bases from J; junction bases left unmatched: 8. CDR3 coding DNA: TGTGCCAGCAGCTTTTTCACTAGCGGGAGGACCCACGAGCAGTACTTC. As protein: CASSFFTSGRTHEQYF.